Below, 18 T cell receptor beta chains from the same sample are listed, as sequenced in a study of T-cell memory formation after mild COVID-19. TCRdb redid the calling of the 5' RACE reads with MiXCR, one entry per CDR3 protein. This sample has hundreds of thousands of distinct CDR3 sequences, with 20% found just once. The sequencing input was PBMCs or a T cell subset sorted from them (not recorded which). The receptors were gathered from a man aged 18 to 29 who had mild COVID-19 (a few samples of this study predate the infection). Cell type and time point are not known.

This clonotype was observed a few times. Here the CDR3 DNA reads TGTGCCAGCCGCAGTCTTTCAACTAATGAAAAACTGTTTTTT. The encoded protein is CASRSLSTNEKLFF. The V gene is TRBV7-9, the J gene TRBJ1-4; the D is unclear. Trimming left V 8 bases short and J 0 bases short, with 10 bases between. This CDR3 is built from 14 residues. The germline V gene has CDR1 SEHNR and CDR2 FQNEAQ (reference sequence).

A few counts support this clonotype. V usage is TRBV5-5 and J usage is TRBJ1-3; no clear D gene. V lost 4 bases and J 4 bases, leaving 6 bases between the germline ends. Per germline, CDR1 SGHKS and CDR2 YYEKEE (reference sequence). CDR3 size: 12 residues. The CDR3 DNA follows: TGTGCCAGCAGCCCTTTCGGAAACACCATATATTTT. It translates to CASSPFGNTIYF.

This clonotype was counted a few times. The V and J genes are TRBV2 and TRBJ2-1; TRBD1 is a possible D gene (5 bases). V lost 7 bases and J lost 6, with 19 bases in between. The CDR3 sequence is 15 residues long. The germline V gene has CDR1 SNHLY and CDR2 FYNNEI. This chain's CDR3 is CASNGLTVTSNEQFF. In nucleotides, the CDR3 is TGTGCCAGCAATGGGTTGACAGTTACCTCCAATGAGCAGTTCTTC.

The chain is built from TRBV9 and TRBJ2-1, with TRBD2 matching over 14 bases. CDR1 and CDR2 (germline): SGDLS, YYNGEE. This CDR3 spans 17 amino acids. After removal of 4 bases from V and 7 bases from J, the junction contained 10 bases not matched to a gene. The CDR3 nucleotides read TGTGCCAGCAGCCACCCGGCCGGGACTAGCGGGGGTAATGAGCAGTTCTTC. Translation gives CASSHPAGTSGGNEQFF.

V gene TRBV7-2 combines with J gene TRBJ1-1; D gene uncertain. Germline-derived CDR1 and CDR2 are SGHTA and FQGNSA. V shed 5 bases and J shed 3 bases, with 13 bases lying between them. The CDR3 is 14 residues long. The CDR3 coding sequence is TGTGCCAGCAGCCCCGGGAGGGCATACACTGAAGCTTTCTTT. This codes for CASSPGRAYTEAFF.

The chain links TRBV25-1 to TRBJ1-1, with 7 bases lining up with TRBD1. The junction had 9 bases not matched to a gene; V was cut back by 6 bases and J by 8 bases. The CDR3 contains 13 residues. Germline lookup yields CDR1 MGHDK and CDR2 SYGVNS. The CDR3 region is CASSALLQGEAFF. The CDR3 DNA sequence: TGTGCCAGCAGCGCATTGTTACAGGGGGAAGCTTTCTTT.

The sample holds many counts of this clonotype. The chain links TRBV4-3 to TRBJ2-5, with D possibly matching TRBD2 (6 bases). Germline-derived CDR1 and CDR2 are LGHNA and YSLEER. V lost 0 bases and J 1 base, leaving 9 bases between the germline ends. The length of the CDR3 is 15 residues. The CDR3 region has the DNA TGCGCCAGCAGCCAAGATTTGCGGGGCCAAGAGACCCAGTACTTC. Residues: CASSQDLRGQETQYF.

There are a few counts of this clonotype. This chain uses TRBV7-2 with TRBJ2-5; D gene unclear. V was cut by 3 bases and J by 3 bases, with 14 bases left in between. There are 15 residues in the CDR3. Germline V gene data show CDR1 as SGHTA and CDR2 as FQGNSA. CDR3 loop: CASSFRTGDEETQYF. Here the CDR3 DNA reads TGTGCCAGCAGCTTTCGGACGGGTGACGAAGAGACCCAGTACTTC.

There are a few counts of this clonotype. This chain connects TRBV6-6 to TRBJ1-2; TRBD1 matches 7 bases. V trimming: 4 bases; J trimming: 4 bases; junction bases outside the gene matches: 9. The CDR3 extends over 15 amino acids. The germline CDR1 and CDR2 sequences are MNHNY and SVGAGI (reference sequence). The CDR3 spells CASSSQGELIYGYTF. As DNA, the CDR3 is TGTGCCAGCAGTTCCCAGGGGGAATTGATCTATGGCTACACCTTC.

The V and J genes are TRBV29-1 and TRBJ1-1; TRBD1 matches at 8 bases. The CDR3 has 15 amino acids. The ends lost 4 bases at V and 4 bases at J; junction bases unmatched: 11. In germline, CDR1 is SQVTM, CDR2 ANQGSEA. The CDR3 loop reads CSVGGFNRGSTEAFF. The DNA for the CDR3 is TGCAGCGTTGGGGGCTTTAACAGGGGGTCCACTGAAGCTTTCTTT.

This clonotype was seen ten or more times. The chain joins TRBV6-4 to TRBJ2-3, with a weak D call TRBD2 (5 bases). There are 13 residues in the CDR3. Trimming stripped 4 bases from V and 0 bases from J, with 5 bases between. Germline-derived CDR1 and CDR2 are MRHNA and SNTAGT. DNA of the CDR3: TGTGCCAGCAGTGCGGGGAGCACAGATACGCAGTATTTT. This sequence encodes CASSAGSTDTQYF.

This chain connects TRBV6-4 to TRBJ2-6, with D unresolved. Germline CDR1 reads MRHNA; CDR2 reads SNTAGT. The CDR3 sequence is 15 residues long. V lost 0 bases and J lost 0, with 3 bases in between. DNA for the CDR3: TGTGCCAGCAGTGACTCAGGCTCTGGGGCCAACGTCCTGACTTTC. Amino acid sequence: CASSDSGSGANVLTF.

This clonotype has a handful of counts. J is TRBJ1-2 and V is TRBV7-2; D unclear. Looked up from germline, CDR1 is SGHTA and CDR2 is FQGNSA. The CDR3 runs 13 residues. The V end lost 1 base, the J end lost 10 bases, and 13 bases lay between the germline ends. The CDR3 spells CASSLGTQLDYTF. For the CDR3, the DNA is TGTGCCAGCAGCTTAGGAACGCAGCTTGACTACACCTTC.

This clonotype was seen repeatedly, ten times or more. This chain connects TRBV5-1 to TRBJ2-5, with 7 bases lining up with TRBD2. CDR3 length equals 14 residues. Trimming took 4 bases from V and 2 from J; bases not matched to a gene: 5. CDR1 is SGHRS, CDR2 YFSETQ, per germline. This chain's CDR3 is CASSRDGRQETQYF. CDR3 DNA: TGCGCCAGCAGCCGGGACGGGAGGCAAGAGACCCAGTACTTC. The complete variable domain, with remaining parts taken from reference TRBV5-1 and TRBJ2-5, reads KAGVTQTPRYLIKTRGQQVTLSCSPISGHRSVSWYQQTPGQGLQFLFEYFSETQRNKGNFPGRFSGRQFSNSRSEMNVSTLELGDSALYLCASSRDGRQETQYFGPGTRLLVL.

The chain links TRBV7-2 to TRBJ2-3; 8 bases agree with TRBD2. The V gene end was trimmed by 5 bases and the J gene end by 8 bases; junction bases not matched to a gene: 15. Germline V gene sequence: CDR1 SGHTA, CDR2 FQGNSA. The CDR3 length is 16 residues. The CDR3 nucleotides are TGTGCCAGCAGCCAGCGACTAGCGACCGCCCCTGGTACGCAGTATTTT. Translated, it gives CASSQRLATAPGTQYF.

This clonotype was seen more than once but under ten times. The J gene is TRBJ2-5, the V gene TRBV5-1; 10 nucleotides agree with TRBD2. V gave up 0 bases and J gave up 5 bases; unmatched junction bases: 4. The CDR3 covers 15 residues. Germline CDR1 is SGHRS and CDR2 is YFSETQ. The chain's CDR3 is CASSLGVAGGETQYF. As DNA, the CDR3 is TGCGCCAGCAGCTTGGGAGTAGCGGGGGGCGAGACCCAGTACTTC.

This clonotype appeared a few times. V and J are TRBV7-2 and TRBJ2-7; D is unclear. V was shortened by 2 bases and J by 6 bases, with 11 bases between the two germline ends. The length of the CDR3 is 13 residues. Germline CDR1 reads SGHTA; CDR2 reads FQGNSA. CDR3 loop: CASSLFLVSEQYV. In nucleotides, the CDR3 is TGTGCCAGCAGCTTATTTCTAGTCTCCGAGCAGTACGTC.

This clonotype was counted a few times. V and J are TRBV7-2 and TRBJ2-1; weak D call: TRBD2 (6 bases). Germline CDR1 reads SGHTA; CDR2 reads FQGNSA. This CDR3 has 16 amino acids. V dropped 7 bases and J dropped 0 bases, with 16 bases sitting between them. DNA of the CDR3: TGTGCCAGCAACCCGGAAGGGCGGGGCTCCTACAATGAGCAGTTCTTC. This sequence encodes CASNPEGRGSYNEQFF.